These T cell receptor beta chains were read from a single sample in a study of blood T cell repertoires in COVID-19. Sequenced by immunoSEQ multiplex PCR; TCRdb stores in-frame clones only, minus some. The repertoire holds 40,000 to 50,000 clones, about 78% seen once, with 8.5% in the top ten. The sample taken for sequencing was peripheral blood. The source is a man aged 65 to 79 with active or convalescent COVID-19. Each CDR3 is given without its conserved first and last residue. The order of the fields is V gene, D gene, CDR3 length, J gene, clone size, CDR3 protein. The D gene is left open where the match is weak. Where a row states a size, it is once, few, many or the class of an expanded clone; other rows omit it.

>TRBV29-1|TRBD1|11|TRBJ1-1|-
SVEGQMNTEAF
>TRBV11-2|-|10|TRBJ2-3|-
ASSLGYDTQY
>TRBV2|-|13|TRBJ2-3|-
ASSVLGTSTDTQY
>TRBV5-1|TRBD1|11|TRBJ1-1|few
ASRGTENTEAF
>TRBV6-6|-|11|TRBJ2-2|-
ASSYSGTGELF
>TRBV6-5|TRBD2|12|TRBJ2-5|-
ASILTSGVETQY
>TRBV2|-|10|TRBJ2-7|-
ASRGETYEQY
>TRBV11-3|TRBD1|15|TRBJ1-6|-
ASRTGTGDFGNSPLH
>TRBV5-4|-|11|TRBJ1-1|-
ASSLYGGTEAF
>TRBV11-2|-|13|TRBJ2-7|-
ASSLGRLSSYEQY
>TRBV14|TRBD1|14|TRBJ1-3|-
ASSPRTGGIGNTIY
>TRBV11-3|TRBD1|13|TRBJ2-5|-
ASSPRGQGSETQY
>TRBV2|-|12|TRBJ2-1|-
ASSYISGGNEQF
>TRBV5-1|TRBD1|12|TRBJ1-1|-
ASSLAGTDTEAF
>TRBV7-3|-|11|TRBJ1-1|-
ASRRVGNTEAF
>TRBV9|TRBD2|13|TRBJ2-1|-
ASSPTSGADNEQF
>TRBV7-9|-|13|TRBJ1-2|-
ASSLVGRVLHGYT
>TRBV15|TRBD1|12|TRBJ1-1|-
ATSRTGVNTEAF
>TRBV7-2|TRBD1|11|TRBJ2-1|-
ASSPSRDRVQF
>TRBV12-5|TRBD2|12|TRBJ2-5|-
ASGDSGGPETQY
>TRBV7-9|-|14|TRBJ1-5|-
ASSPGTHSSNQPQH
>TRBV6-5|-|11|TRBJ2-5|-
ASSKRGRETQY
>TRBV28|-|12|TRBJ1-5|once
ASSLTGKGQPQH
>TRBV30|-|11|TRBJ1-1|-
AWSLKDTDEAF
>TRBV29-1|-|14|TRBJ1-2|-
SVPRRQEVPYYGYT
>TRBV10-3|-|12|TRBJ2-2|-
AIRRRESTGELF
>TRBV28|-|13|TRBJ1-5|few
ASSTRQNLNQPQH
>TRBV24-1|-|11|TRBJ2-3|-
ATSVSGLDTQY
>TRBV6-6|TRBD1|11|TRBJ1-2|-
ASSPPDRGPVT
>TRBV19|-|15|TRBJ1-5|few
ASSPLRTSNSNQPQH
>TRBV29-1|-|12|TRBJ1-4|-
SVGATGEIEKLF
>TRBV2|TRBD2|15|TRBJ2-1|-
ASSEAGLAGGRGEQF
>TRBV5-1|-|10|TRBJ2-5|-
ASKGGDETQY
>TRBV6-5|TRBD2|14|TRBJ2-3|-
ASSYLAGAGTDTQY
>TRBV4-1|TRBD1|17|TRBJ2-2|-
ASSQDSRGQGSCTGELF
>TRBV29-1|-|11|TRBJ2-3|-
SVSHGGTDTQY
>TRBV6-6|TRBD2|12|TRBJ2-5|-
ASSPRTSRETQY
>TRBV27|-|10|TRBJ2-7|-
ASSLDSYEQY
>TRBV4-1|TRBD1|16|TRBJ2-6|-
ASSQVLGRGQGANVLT
>TRBV24-1|TRBD2|16|TRBJ2-1|-
ATSDPRGTSGVNNEQF
>TRBV19|-|12|TRBJ2-6|-
ASTSLIQANVLT
>TRBV28|-|13|TRBJ2-4|-
ASSSLSRVLNIQY
>TRBV7-9|-|13|TRBJ1-6|-
ASSFGGRWGSPLH
>TRBV5-4|TRBD1|12|TRBJ1-3|-
ASSRTGGTNTIY
>TRBV2|-|13|TRBJ1-3|-
ASSPRLTNGNTIY
>TRBV2|TRBD1|13|TRBJ1-5|-
ASRAQGASGQPQH
>TRBV5-6|-|11|TRBJ1-3|-
ASSSLLGGTIY
>TRBV5-6|-|15|TRBJ2-2|few
ASSLGGAANSAGELF
>TRBV6-5|-|11|TRBJ1-1|-
ASSFGRYTEAF